This T cell receptor (beta chain) was recorded in a study of beta chain features in type 1 diabetes. Sequenced material consisted of expressed TCRB transcripts (all of the isolated RNA was reverse transcribed). Using immunoSEQ multiplex PCR, the repertoire was profiled, and TCRdb retains in-frame clones only, with some absent. The table has about 650,000 clones, around 12% seen once. With respect to this clone: Its antigen is not identified.

Broader study findings: Researchers report that Type 1 diabetes patients had moderately but significantly shorter TCRB CDR3s across all four CD4+ subsets.

The V end was cut by 5 bases, the J end by 0 bases, with 13 bases between. Germline loops: CDR1 SGHVS, CDR2 FNYEAQ. This CDR3 has 16 amino acids. The chain is built from TRBV7-6 and TRBJ1-4, with D hard to call. Sequenced: naive CD4+ T cells from blood. This TCR derives from a man aged 30-40 years with type 1 diabetes. For the CDR3, the DNA is TGTGCCAGCAGCCCCGAAACAGCAACAACTAATGAAAAACTGTTTTTT. Protein product: CASSPETATTNEKLFF. Drawing the rest from reference TRBV7-6 and TRBJ1-4, the complete variable domain is GAGVSQSPRYKVTKRGQDVALRCDPISGHVSLYWYRQALGQGPEFLTYFNYEAQQDKSGLPNDRFSAERPEGSISTLTIQRTEQRDSAMYRCASSPETATTNEKLFFGSGTQLSVL.